These T cell receptor beta chains were read from a single sample in a study of cytomegalovirus exposure and HLA in healthy donors. The protocol was immunoSEQ multiplex PCR, while the TCRdb copy is restricted to in-frame clones and leaves out a portion. The table shows roughly 120,000 clones, with approximately 79% occurring only once. The sample consisted of PBMCs. The receptors here all came from a young man in good health and CMV-seropositive. Each CDR3 is given with its conserved first and last residue. Fields, in order: CDR3 protein, CDR3 DNA, J gene, V gene, D gene, clone size. A D gene is named only where the DNA matches it firmly. The size field is filled for only some rows; it gives once, few, many or a size class.

CASSMRKESNQPQHF | TGTGCCAGTAGTATGAGGAAGGAGAGCAATCAGCCCCAGCATTTT | TRBJ1-5 | TRBV19 | NA | NA
CASSLRQTPGNTIYF | TGCGCCAGCAGCTTGCGACAGACTCCTGGAAACACCATATATTTT | TRBJ1-3 | TRBV5-1 | NA | few
CASSVEGGIGTGELFF | TGTGCCAGCAGCGTAGAAGGCGGGATAGGCACCGGGGAGCTGTTTTTT | TRBJ2-2 | TRBV9 | NA | NA
CASSQEAHTNYGYTF | TGCGCCAGCAGCCAAGAGGCTCACACTAACTATGGCTACACCTTC | TRBJ1-2 | TRBV4-1 | NA | NA
CASSDGRRYYGYTF | TGTGCCAGCAGTGATGGCAGGCGATACTATGGCTACACCTTC | TRBJ1-2 | TRBV2 | NA | NA
CSVAISNTEAFF | TGCAGCGTAGCGATATCGAACACTGAAGCTTTCTTT | TRBJ1-1 | TRBV29-1 | NA | NA
CASSSTGTNGYTF | TGCGCCAGCAGCTCGACAGGCACGAATGGCTACACCTTC | TRBJ1-2 | TRBV5-1 | NA | NA
CASSLNGLATGHEQFF | TGTGCCAGCAGCCTAAATGGTCTAGCGACGGGCCATGAGCAGTTCTTC | TRBJ2-1 | TRBV7-3 | NA | NA
CSVIQGPMDYTF | TGCAGCGTGATACAGGGACCTATGGACTACACCTTC | TRBJ1-2 | TRBV29-1 | NA | NA
CASSPLLAVNTGELFF | TGTGCCAGCAGCCCGTTACTAGCGGTGAACACCGGGGAGCTGTTTTTT | TRBJ2-2 | TRBV4-2 | TRBD2 | NA
CASSATLTGHPFF | TGTGCCAGTAGTGCCACCTTAACGGGACACCCGTTCTTC | TRBJ2-7 | TRBV19 | NA | NA
CASSEAPNTGELFF | TGTGCCAGCAGTGAGGCACCGAACACCGGGGAGCTGTTTTTT | TRBJ2-2 | TRBV2 | NA | NA
CASRAEGSTDTQYF | TGTGCCAGCAGGGCGGAAGGTAGCACAGATACGCAGTATTTT | TRBJ2-3 | TRBV6-5 | NA | NA
CASSSVEAGNTEAFF | TGTGCCAGCAGCTCGGTCGAGGCGGGGAACACTGAAGCTTTCTTT | TRBJ1-1 | TRBV7-9 | NA | NA
CASSPSGLAGGYEQYF | TGCGCCAGCAGCCCAAGCGGACTAGCGGGGGGTTACGAGCAGTACTTC | TRBJ2-7 | TRBV5-1 | TRBD2 | once
CASSQAPGLEKETQYF | TGCGCCAGCAGCCAAGCCCCGGGACTAGAGAAAGAGACCCAGTACTTC | TRBJ2-5 | TRBV4-1 | TRBD2 | NA
CASGGDLDRGDGGAFF | TGTGCCAGCGGGGGCGACTTGGACAGGGGGGACGGTGGGGCTTTCTTT | TRBJ1-1 | TRBV25-1 | TRBD1 | NA
CASSVGRGGTGELFF | TGTGCCAGCAGCGTAGGAAGGGGCGGCACCGGGGAGCTGTTTTTT | TRBJ2-2 | TRBV9 | NA | NA
CASYTAGGPADTQYF | TGTGCCAGCTACACTGCGGGGGGGCCGGCAGATACGCAGTATTTT | TRBJ2-3 | TRBV27 | TRBD2 | NA
CASVDPTGAEAFF | TGTGCTAGTGTCGACCCCACAGGGGCTGAAGCTTTCTTT | TRBJ1-1 | TRBV12-5 | TRBD1 | few
CASSRVRVPGETQYF | TGTGCCAGCAGCCGAGTCCGCGTTCCTGGAGAGACCCAGTACTTC | TRBJ2-5 | TRBV14 | NA | NA
CASSLYGNTIYF | TGTGCCAGCAGTCTCTATGGAAACACCATATATTTT | TRBJ1-3 | TRBV25-1 | NA | NA
CASSVGGSGGPRETQYF | TGTGCCAGCAGCGTAGGGGGATCGGGGGGGCCAAGGGAGACCCAGTACTTC | TRBJ2-5 | TRBV9 | TRBD2 | NA
CASSIGAGTDFYEQYF | TGTGCCAGTAGTATAGGCGCCGGGACAGACTTCTACGAGCAGTACTTC | TRBJ2-7 | TRBV19 | TRBD1 | NA
CSAWSVYGYTF | TGCAGTGCTTGGTCGGTCTATGGCTACACCTTC | TRBJ1-2 | TRBV20-1 | NA | NA
CASSTESREGHQPQHF | TGTGCCAGTAGTACGGAGAGCAGGGAAGGACATCAGCCCCAGCATTTT | TRBJ1-5 | TRBV19 | NA | NA
CSATVYTEAFF | TGCAGTGCTACAGTATACACTGAAGCTTTCTTT | TRBJ1-1 | TRBV20-1 | NA | NA
CASSHAGIRSYEQYF | TGCGCCAGCAGCCACGCCGGGATTCGTTCCTACGAGCAGTACTTC | TRBJ2-7 | TRBV5-1 | NA | NA
CASSPSTGDGYTF | TGTGCCAGCAGTCCGTCGACAGGGGATGGCTACACCTTC | TRBJ1-2 | TRBV6-6 | TRBD1 | NA
CASSLNPGGSQNYGYTF | TGTGCCAGCTCGCTCAACCCTGGGGGCAGTCAGAACTATGGCTACACCTTC | TRBJ1-2 | TRBV18 | NA | NA
CASSLRLAGGPYQETQYF | TGTGCCAGCAGTCTCCGACTAGCGGGGGGACCCTACCAAGAGACCCAGTACTTC | TRBJ2-5 | TRBV27 | TRBD2 | NA
CASSPAGGGGYGYTF | TGTGCCAGCAGCCCGGCGGGTGGAGGCGGCTATGGCTACACCTTC | TRBJ1-2 | TRBV7-2 | NA | NA
CASSPSEDYEQYF | TGTGCCAGCAGTCCAAGCGAGGACTACGAGCAGTACTTC | TRBJ2-7 | TRBV6-1 | NA | few
CASTLGGDRNPEQYF | TGTGCCAGCACCCTCGGCGGGGATCGGAATCCCGAGCAGTACTTC | TRBJ2-7 | TRBV6-6 | NA | few
CATEVSTYEQYF | TGTGCCACAGAAGTATCCACCTACGAGCAGTACTTC | TRBJ2-7 | TRBV19 | NA | few
CASSPGSKHDEQFF | TGCGCCAGCAGCCCGGGGTCCAAGCATGATGAGCAGTTCTTC | TRBJ2-1 | TRBV5-1 | NA | NA
CASSPSPGTGTYEQYF | TGTGCCAGCAGCCCTAGCCCCGGGACAGGGACCTACGAGCAGTACTTC | TRBJ2-7 | TRBV11-2 | TRBD1 | NA
CASSDGQGDSEKLFF | TGTGCCAGCAGTGATGGACAGGGTGACAGTGAAAAACTGTTTTTT | TRBJ1-4 | TRBV6-1 | TRBD1 | NA
CASHRGFNQPQHF | TGTGCCAGTCACCGGGGGTTCAATCAGCCCCAGCATTTT | TRBJ1-5 | TRBV19 | NA | NA
CASSEVSFSGNTIYF | TGTGCCAGCAGTGAAGTTTCATTCTCTGGAAACACCATATATTTT | TRBJ1-3 | TRBV6-1 | NA | NA
CASSSTGGRSEQYF | TGTGCCAGCAGTTCGACGGGGGGCCGCAGTGAGCAGTACTTC | TRBJ2-7 | TRBV7-3 | NA | NA
CAWTRGMDTEAFF | TGTGCCTGGACCAGGGGTATGGACACTGAAGCTTTCTTT | TRBJ1-1 | TRBV30 | NA | NA
CASSPGVRDYGYTF | TGTGCCAGCAGCCCGGGTGTCCGGGACTATGGCTACACCTTC | TRBJ1-2 | TRBV5-4 | NA | NA
CAWSAGLAGPADTQYF | TGTGCCTGGAGTGCCGGACTAGCGGGCCCGGCGGATACGCAGTATTTT | TRBJ2-3 | TRBV30 | TRBD2 | few
CASSPGPLGNTIYF | TGTGCCAGCTCACCGGGGCCGTTGGGAAACACCATATATTTT | TRBJ1-3 | TRBV18 | NA | NA
CSSSLYPRQGALANYGYTF | TGTTCCAGCAGCTTATACCCAAGGCAGGGGGCATTGGCTAACTATGGCTACACCTTC | TRBJ1-2 | TRBV7-9 | TRBD1 | NA
CASTRQGGVAEAFF | TGTGCCAGCACCCGACAGGGGGGGGTCGCTGAAGCTTTCTTT | TRBJ1-1 | TRBV27 | TRBD1 | NA
CASSLAGLSSYEQYF | TGCGCCAGCAGCCTAGCGGGGTTAAGCTCCTACGAGCAGTACTTC | TRBJ2-7 | TRBV4-1 | TRBD2 | NA
CASSLWSAGDNEQFF | TGTGCCAGCAGTTTATGGTCGGCAGGGGACAATGAGCAGTTCTTC | TRBJ2-1 | TRBV27 | NA | NA
CASSLGQRNTEAFF | TGTGCCAGCAGTTTGGGACAGAGGAACACTGAAGCTTTCTTT | TRBJ1-1 | TRBV27 | TRBD1 | few
CASSISLDTQYF | TGTGCCAGTAGTATAAGCTTGGATACGCAGTATTTT | TRBJ2-3 | TRBV19 | NA | NA
CASSQASDTQYF | TGCGCCAGCAGCCAAGCCTCAGATACGCAGTATTTT | TRBJ2-3 | TRBV4-1 | NA | few
CASSTGDYYNSPLHF | TGTGCCAGCAGTACAGGGGATTACTATAATTCACCCCTCCACTTT | TRBJ1-6 | TRBV6-5 | TRBD1 | NA